This T cell receptor beta chain is drawn from a study of cytomegalovirus exposure and HLA in healthy donors. Notes on this clone: Its antigen is unidentified.

Regarding the study as a whole: Several of the most significant clusters appeared, in a later analysis, to be linked to common viral pathogens. Productive status was seen about 87% or about 30% of the time for most TCR beta V segments in an earlier analysis. A cluster of highly shared sequence variants was likely a sequencing artifact.

The PCR ran on 60 Vbeta and 13 Jbeta primers. Sequencing was performed with immunoSEQ multiplex PCR; in TCRdb, only in-frame clones are kept and a portion is missing. This table has approximately 130,000 clones, 75% to 80% appearing once. Trimming removed 6 bases from V and 8 bases from J, with 16 bases in between. The CDR3 is 13 amino acids. The germline CDR1 and CDR2 sequences are SNHLY and FYNNEI. Input material: PBMCs. The chain employs TRBV2 and TRBJ1-2, with a weak D call TRBD1 (5 bases). The receptor's source is a woman in her 40s in good health and CMV-seronegative. This CDR3 is CASRFQGGGGYTF. CDR3 in DNA: TGTGCCAGCAGGTTTCAGGGTGGTGGCGGCTACACCTTC.